The entry that follows covers one T cell receptor beta chain sequence. CDR1 is GTSNPN, CDR2 SVGIG, per germline (reference sequence). The CDR3 runs 14 residues. This entry belongs to a study of lymphopenia after photon versus proton radiotherapy. Only in-frame clones appear in the TCRdb table, and some are missing; sequencing was by immunoSEQ multiplex PCR. The repertoire has tens of thousands of clones, about 83% of them found once; the top ten carry roughly 27%. The V and J genes are TRBV30 and TRBJ2-1, with 7 positions matching TRBD1. The source of this sequence is a man aged 50-59 years with gastric cancer. The sequences come from peripheral blood, collected from a patient treated with photon-based radiotherapy. For the CDR3, the DNA is TGTGCGAAATCCGTCAGGGGGAGCTGGAATGAGCAGTTCTTC. Translation: CAKSVRGSWNEQFF.